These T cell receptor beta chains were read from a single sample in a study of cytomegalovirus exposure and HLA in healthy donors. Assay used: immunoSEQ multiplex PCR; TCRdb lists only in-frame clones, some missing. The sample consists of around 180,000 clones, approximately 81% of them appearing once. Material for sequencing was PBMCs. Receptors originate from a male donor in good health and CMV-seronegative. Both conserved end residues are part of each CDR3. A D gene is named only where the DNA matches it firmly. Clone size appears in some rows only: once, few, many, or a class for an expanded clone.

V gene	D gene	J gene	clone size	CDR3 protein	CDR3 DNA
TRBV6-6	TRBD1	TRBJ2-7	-	CASSSPGDRAYEQYF	TGTGCCAGCAGTTCTCCCGGGGACAGGGCCTACGAGCAGTACTTC
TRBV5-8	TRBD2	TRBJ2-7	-	CASVVLASSYEQYF	TGTGCCAGCGTCGTACTAGCGTCCTCCTACGAGCAGTACTTC
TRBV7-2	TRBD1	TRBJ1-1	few	CASSFRTGGASEAFF	TGTGCCAGCAGCTTTCGGACAGGGGGCGCATCCGAAGCTTTCTTT
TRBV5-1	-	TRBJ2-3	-	CASSFIRGNTDTQYF	TGCGCCAGCAGCTTCATAAGGGGCAACACAGATACGCAGTATTTT
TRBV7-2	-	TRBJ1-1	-	CASSLVGGASTEAFF	TGTGCCAGCAGCTTAGTTGGAGGGGCAAGCACTGAAGCTTTCTTT
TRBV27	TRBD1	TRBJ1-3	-	CASSKYRGGNTIYF	TGTGCCAGCAGTAAATACAGGGGTGGAAACACCATATATTTT
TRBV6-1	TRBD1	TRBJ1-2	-	CASSSDRGPGGYTF	TGTGCCAGCAGCTCGGACAGGGGGCCAGGAGGCTACACCTTC
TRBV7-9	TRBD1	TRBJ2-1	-	CASSFRQGAYNEQFF	TGTGCCAGCAGCTTTCGACAGGGGGCTTACAATGAGCAGTTCTTC
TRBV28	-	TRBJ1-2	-	CASSLENRVTDGYTF	TGTGCCAGCAGCTTGGAAAACAGGGTTACAGACGGCTACACCTTC
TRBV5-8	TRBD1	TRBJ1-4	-	CASSYRQGGEKLFF	TGTGCCAGCAGCTACCGACAGGGGGGCGAAAAACTGTTTTTT
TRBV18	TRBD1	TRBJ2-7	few	CASSLGQGVHEQYF	TGTGCCAGCTCACTAGGACAGGGGGTCCACGAGCAGTACTTC
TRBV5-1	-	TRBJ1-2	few	CASSSTGNGYTF	TGCGCCAGCAGCTCAACAGGGAATGGCTACACCTTC
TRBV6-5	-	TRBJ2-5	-	CASSRPGQGRMAQYF	TGTGCCAGCAGCCGACCGGGTCAGGGAAGAATGGCCCAGTACTTC
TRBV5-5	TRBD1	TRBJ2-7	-	CASSTTSSDRVINEQYF	TGTGCCAGCAGCACCACCTCCTCTGACAGGGTGATCAACGAGCAGTACTTC
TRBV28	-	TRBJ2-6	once	CASSPQGKGSGANVLTF	TGTGCCAGCAGTCCACAGGGTAAGGGCTCTGGGGCCAACGTCCTGACTTTC
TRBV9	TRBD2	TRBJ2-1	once	CASSGMLAGGLDEQFF	TGTGCCAGCAGTGGGATGCTAGCGGGGGGCTTGGATGAGCAGTTCTTC
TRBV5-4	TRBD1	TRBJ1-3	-	CASSPGQGLGNTIYF	TGTGCCAGCAGCCCGGGACAGGGGCTTGGAAACACCATATATTTT